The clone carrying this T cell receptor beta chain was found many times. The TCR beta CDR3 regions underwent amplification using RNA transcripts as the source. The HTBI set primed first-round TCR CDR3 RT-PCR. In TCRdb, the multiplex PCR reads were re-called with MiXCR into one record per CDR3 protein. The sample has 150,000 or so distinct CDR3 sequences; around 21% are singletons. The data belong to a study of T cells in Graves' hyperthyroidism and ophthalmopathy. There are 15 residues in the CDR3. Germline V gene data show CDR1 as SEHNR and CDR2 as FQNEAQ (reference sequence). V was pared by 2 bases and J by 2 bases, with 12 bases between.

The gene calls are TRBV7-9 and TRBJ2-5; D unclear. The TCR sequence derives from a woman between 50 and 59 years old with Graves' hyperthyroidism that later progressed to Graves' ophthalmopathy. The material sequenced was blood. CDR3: CASSLQAHIQETQYF. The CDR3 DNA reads TGTGCCAGCAGCTTACAAGCGCACATACAAGAGACCCAGTACTTC.